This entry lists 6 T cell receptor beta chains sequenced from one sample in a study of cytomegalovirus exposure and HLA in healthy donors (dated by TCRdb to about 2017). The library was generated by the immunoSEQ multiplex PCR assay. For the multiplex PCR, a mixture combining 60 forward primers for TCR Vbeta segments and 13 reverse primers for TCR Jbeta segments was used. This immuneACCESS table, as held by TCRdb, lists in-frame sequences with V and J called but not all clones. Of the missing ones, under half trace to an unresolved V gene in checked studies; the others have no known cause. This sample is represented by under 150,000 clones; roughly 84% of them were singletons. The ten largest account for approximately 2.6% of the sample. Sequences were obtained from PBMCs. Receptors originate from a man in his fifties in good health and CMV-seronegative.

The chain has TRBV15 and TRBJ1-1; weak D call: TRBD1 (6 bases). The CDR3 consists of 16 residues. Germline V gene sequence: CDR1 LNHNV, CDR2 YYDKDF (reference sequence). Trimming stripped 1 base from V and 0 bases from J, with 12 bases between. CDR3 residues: CATSRGTDPLNTEAFF. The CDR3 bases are TGTGCCACCAGCAGAGGGACAGATCCCTTGAACACTGAAGCTTTCTTT.

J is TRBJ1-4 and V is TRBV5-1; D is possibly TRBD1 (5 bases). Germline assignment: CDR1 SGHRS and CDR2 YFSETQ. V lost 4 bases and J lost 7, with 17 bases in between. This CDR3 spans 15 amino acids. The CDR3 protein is CASSRRPGGTEKLFF. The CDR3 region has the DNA TGCGCCAGCAGCAGGCGACCCGGGGGGACTGAAAAACTGTTTTTT.

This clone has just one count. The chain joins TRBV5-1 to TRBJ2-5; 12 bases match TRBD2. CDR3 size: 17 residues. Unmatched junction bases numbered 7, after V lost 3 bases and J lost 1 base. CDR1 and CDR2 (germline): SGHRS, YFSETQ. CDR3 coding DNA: TGCGCCAGCAGCTACGGACTAGCGGGGCCTATCCAAGAGACCCAGTACTTC. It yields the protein CASSYGLAGPIQETQYF.

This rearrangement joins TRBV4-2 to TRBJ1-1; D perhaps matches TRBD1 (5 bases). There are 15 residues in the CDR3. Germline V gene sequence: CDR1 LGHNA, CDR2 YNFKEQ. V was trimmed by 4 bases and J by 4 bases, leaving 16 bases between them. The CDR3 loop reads CASSRLERQPTEAFF. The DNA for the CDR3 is TGTGCCAGCAGCCGTCTGGAGAGACAGCCCACTGAAGCTTTCTTT.

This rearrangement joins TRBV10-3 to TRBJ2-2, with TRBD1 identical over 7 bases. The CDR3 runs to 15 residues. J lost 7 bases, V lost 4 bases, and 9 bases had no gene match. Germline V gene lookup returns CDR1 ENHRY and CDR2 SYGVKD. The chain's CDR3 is CAISGGQGVVGELFF. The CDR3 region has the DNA TGTGCCATCAGTGGAGGGCAGGGGGTGGTCGGGGAGCTGTTTTTT.

This chain's CDR3 is CASSIQGGETEAFF. CDR3 DNA sequence: TGTGCCAGCAGCATACAGGGGGGGGAAACTGAAGCTTTCTTT. The V and J genes are TRBV7-9 and TRBJ1-1; TRBD1 matches 8 bases. In germline, CDR1 is SEHNR, CDR2 FQNEAQ (reference sequence). The V segment lost 5 bases and the J segment 5 bases; nucleotides outside the gene matches: 7. The length of the CDR3 is 14 residues.